The 30 T cell receptor beta chains below all came from one sample that was sequenced in a study of T-cell reconstitution after alpha-beta-depleted transplantation in children. Preparation of the TCRbeta library used unique molecular identifiers. TCRdb independently ran MiXCR on the PCR reads; one entry per CDR3 protein. The data show just over 950,000 distinct CDR3 sequences, with about 29% seen just once and over 25% held by the top ten. The sequences come from PBMCs, mostly from graft donor cells, collected 360 days after TCRalphabeta/CD19-depleted stem cell transplant. Every receptor here comes from a boy under three years old who had a stem cell transplant for SCID, so the T cells may come from the graft donor.

This clonotype was detected only a few times. This sequence joins TRBV6-5 and TRBJ1-1, with D perhaps matching TRBD1 (5 bases). V was shortened by 0 bases and J by 5 bases, with 13 bases between the two germline ends. The CDR3 sequence is 15 residues long. CDR1 and CDR2 from the germline V gene are MNHEY and SVGAGI. CDR3 loop: CASSYSYAGGTEAFF. The CDR3 DNA is TGTGCCAGCAGTTACTCGTATGCTGGGGGTACTGAAGCTTTCTTT.

The V gene is TRBV4-3, the J gene TRBJ2-1, with 10 bases lining up with TRBD1. This CDR3 contains 15 residues. Germline V lookup: CDR1 LGHNA, CDR2 YSLEER. V trimming: 3 bases; J trimming: 8 bases; junction bases outside the gene matches: 7. The CDR3 nucleotides are TGCGCCAGCAGCCAGGCGACAGGGGGCAAGGATGAGCAGTTCTTC. Its protein is CASSQATGGKDEQFF.

The V and J genes are TRBV4-1 and TRBJ1-2; D is uncertain. CDR3 length: 17 amino acids. CDR1 and CDR2 from the germline V gene are MGHRA and YSYEKL. The V gene lost 1 base and the J gene lost 2 bases, with 17 bases spanning the gap. The CDR3 sequence: CASSQGKLATGNYGYTF. Written as DNA, the CDR3 is TGCGCCAGCAGCCAAGGAAAATTGGCGACGGGAAACTATGGCTACACCTTC.

This clonotype has a handful of counts. The rearrangement joins TRBV20-1 to TRBJ2-4, with 7 bases fitting TRBD1. Germline CDR1 reads DFQATT; CDR2 reads SNEGSKA (reference sequence). The CDR3 extends over 13 amino acids. J lost 4 bases, V lost 6 bases, and 6 bases had no gene match. The CDR3 is CSADRILKNIQYF. For the CDR3, the DNA is TGCAGTGCGGACAGGATCCTAAAAAACATTCAGTACTTC.

This chain joins TRBV19 and TRBJ2-1; no clear D. The CDR3 is 13 residues long. Germline lookup yields CDR1 LNHDA and CDR2 SQIVND (reference sequence). V was clipped by 5 bases and J by 9 bases, with 14 bases between them. CDR3 protein: CASSLSSASEQFF. In nucleotides, the CDR3 is TGTGCCAGTAGTCTCTCGAGCGCCAGTGAGCAGTTCTTC.

The rearrangement uses TRBV5-6 and TRBJ2-3; D is possibly TRBD1 (6 bases). Germline assignment: CDR1 SGHDT and CDR2 YYEEEE. The CDR3 totals 16 residues. V lost 4 bases to trimming and J lost 1 base, with 16 bases between them. This CDR3 reads CASSVRDIVGTDTQYF. Written as DNA, the CDR3 is TGTGCCAGCAGCGTCCGGGACATCGTTGGCACAGATACGCAGTATTTT. Filled out from reference TRBV5-6 and TRBJ2-3, the complete variable domain reads DAGVTQSPTHLIKTRGQQVTLRCSPKSGHDTVSWYQQALGQGPQFIFQYYEEEERQRGNFPDRFSGHQFPNYSSELNVNALLLGDSALYLCASSVRDIVGTDTQYFGPGTRLTVL.

V is TRBV12-3 or TRBV12-4 and J is TRBJ2-4; a possible D gene is TRBD2 (5 bases). V was trimmed by 6 bases and J by 8 bases, leaving 20 bases between them. The CDR3 extends over 15 amino acids. DNA of the CDR3: TGTGCCAGCAGCTTTGGCCTAGGGCTCGGGGACATTCAGTACTTC. It encodes CASSFGLGLGDIQYF.

The chain carries TRBV7-6 and TRBJ1-1; 9 bases agree with TRBD1. The trim removed 5 bases at V and 5 bases at J, leaving 9 bases unmatched. The CDR3 is 15 residues long. Germline CDR1 is SGHVS and CDR2 is FNYEAQ. Here the CDR3 DNA reads TGTGCCAGCAGCGTAACACAGGGGGCTGGAACTGAAGCTTTCTTT. Translating it yields CASSVTQGAGTEAFF.

Only a few counts were recorded for this clonotype. The CDR3 loop reads CASSDPLGDRGSYEQYF. The DNA for the CDR3 is TGTGCCAGCAGTGATCCCTTAGGGGACAGGGGTTCCTACGAGCAGTACTTC. The chain carries TRBV25-1 and TRBJ2-7; 10 bases are shared with TRBD1. The CDR3 contains 17 residues. Looked up from germline, CDR1 is MGHDK and CDR2 is SYGVNS. V was clipped by 3 bases and J by 1 base; unmatched bases: 9.

This chain links TRBV5-1 with TRBJ2-7; 7 bases fit TRBD1. Looked up from germline, CDR1 is SGHRS and CDR2 is YFSETQ. CDR3 length: 13 residues. V lost 4 bases, J lost 2 bases, and 3 bases stayed unmatched. The CDR3 spells CASSIGQAYEQYF. The CDR3 DNA is TGCGCCAGCAGCATAGGACAGGCCTACGAGCAGTACTTC.

This clonotype was observed a handful of times. The chain has TRBV12-3 or TRBV12-4 and TRBJ2-7; 10 nucleotides agree with TRBD1. There are 17 residues in the CDR3. V dropped 1 base and J dropped 5; count of bases not matched to a gene: 11. CDR3 sequence reads: CASSLVWRGTGEDEQYF. DNA of the CDR3: TGTGCCAGCAGTTTAGTGTGGCGGGGGACAGGGGAAGACGAGCAGTACTTC.

This clonotype was detected only a few times. This chain connects TRBV7-7 to TRBJ2-5, with D hard to call. V shed 0 bases and J shed 5 bases, with 19 bases lying between them. Looked up from germline, CDR1 is SSHAT and CDR2 is FNYEAQ (reference sequence). This CDR3 is built from 17 residues. Here the CDR3 reads CASSLASVGPRQETQYF. The CDR3 DNA follows: TGTGCCAGCAGCTTAGCTTCTGTAGGGCCCCGCCAGGAGACCCAGTACTTC.

This clonotype appeared a few times. The CDR3: CASSVRGGGDEQFF. The CDR3 nucleotides are TGTGCCAGCAGCGTAAGGGGGGGAGGGGATGAGCAGTTCTTC. The V and J genes are TRBV7-3 and TRBJ2-1, with TRBD2 as a possible D gene (7 bases). Germline loops: CDR1 SGHTA, CDR2 FQGTGA. The CDR3 is made up of 14 amino acids. The germline V and J ends were trimmed by 5 bases and 8 bases, with 16 bases remaining between them.

J is TRBJ1-1 and V is TRBV7-9; tentative D call: TRBD1 (5 bases). Per germline, CDR1 SEHNR and CDR2 FQNEAQ (reference sequence). This CDR3 has 14 amino acids. The V and J ends lost 6 bases and 1 base respectively, with 12 bases between them. The CDR3 sequence is CASRERGANTEAFF. The CDR3 bases are TGTGCCAGCAGGGAGAGGGGCGCGAACACTGAAGCTTTCTTT.

This clonotype was found a few times. The chain couples TRBV5-6 to TRBJ2-7; 7 nucleotides agree with TRBD2. V lost 0 bases to trimming and J lost 2 bases; unmatched junction nucleotides: 5. The V gene's germline CDR1 is SGHDT and CDR2 YYEEEE. There are 15 residues in the CDR3. Here the CDR3 DNA reads TGTGCCAGCAGCTTGGTAGGCGGGGGAACCTACGAGCAGTACTTC. Protein: CASSLVGGGTYEQYF.

The chain employs TRBV7-2 and TRBJ2-5; unclear D gene. The ends were cut back, 5 bases at V and 7 bases at J, with 11 bases in the middle. There are 12 residues in the CDR3. Germline V CDR1 and CDR2: SGHTA, FQGNSA. Here the CDR3 reads CASSQTPWTQYF. CDR3 sequence (DNA): TGTGCCAGCAGCCAAACCCCTTGGACCCAGTACTTC. The whole variable domain, filled in from reference TRBV7-2 and TRBJ2-5, reads GAGVSQSPSNKVTEKGKDVELRCDPISGHTALYWYRQSLGQGLEFLIYFQGNSAPDKSGLPSDRFSAERTGGSVSTLTIQRTQQEDSAVYLCASSQTPWTQYFGPGTRLLVL.

The chain links TRBV12-3 or TRBV12-4 to TRBJ2-7; perhaps D is TRBD1 or TRBD2 (6 bases each). With 3 bases removed from V and 3 bases from J, the gap between germline ends came to 15 bases. This CDR3 region has 15 residues. CDR3 protein: CASSLRDTYNYEQYF. For the CDR3, the DNA is TGTGCCAGCAGTTTGCGGGACACATACAACTACGAGCAGTACTTC.

There are a few counts of this clonotype. The chain has TRBV28 and TRBJ2-4; D may be TRBD2 (6 bases). CDR1 and CDR2 from the germline V gene are MDHEN and SYDVKM. V lost 6 bases and J 0 bases, leaving 18 bases between the germline ends. CDR3 length equals 17 residues. CDR3 sequence reads: CASRHRLEGIAKNIQYF. In DNA, the CDR3 is TGTGCCAGCAGACACCGTTTGGAGGGGATAGCCAAAAACATTCAGTACTTC.

This clonotype showed up just a few times. The rearrangement uses TRBV4-2 and TRBJ1-2, with D hard to call. Germline CDR1 reads LGHNA; CDR2 reads YNFKEQ. Trimming removed 4 bases from V and 5 bases from J, with 17 bases in between. The CDR3 covers 15 residues. CDR3 DNA: TGTGCCAGCAGCCCCCGGCTCAAAAAAACGTATGGCTACACCTTC. Its translation is CASSPRLKKTYGYTF.

The CDR3 sequence: CSASKGGVRDQPQHF. The CDR3, as DNA: TGCAGTGCTAGCAAAGGGGGGGTAAGGGATCAGCCCCAGCATTTT. The rearrangement joins TRBV20-1 to TRBJ1-5; D is perhaps TRBD1 (6 bases). Germline V lookup: CDR1 DFQATT, CDR2 SNEGSKA (reference sequence). The CDR3 runs to 15 residues. Trimming removed 3 bases at V and 5 bases at J, with 17 bases between.

The V call is TRBV12-3 or TRBV12-4, the J call TRBJ2-7, with 10 bases identical to TRBD1. The CDR3 totals 15 residues. Trimming cost V 5 bases and J 3 bases; bases outside gene matches: 7. The CDR3 nucleotides are TGTGCCAGCAGTAATCCGGGACAGGGGATCTACGAGCAGTACTTC. This sequence encodes CASSNPGQGIYEQYF.

The table lists this clonotype with a few counts. DNA for the CDR3: TGTGCCAGCAGTTTCGGGGGGGATTCCTACGAGCAGTACTTC. This codes for CASSFGGDSYEQYF. J is TRBJ2-7 and V is TRBV27; TRBD2 aligns across 8 bases. This CDR3 is built from 14 residues. CDR1 is MNHEY and CDR2 is SMNVEV in the germline V gene (reference sequence). V trimming: 3 bases; J trimming: 1 base; junction bases outside the gene matches: 2.

The gene calls are TRBV7-9 and TRBJ1-4; TRBD1 might be the D (6 bases). The V gene lost 1 base and the J gene lost 7 bases, with 19 bases spanning the gap. The CDR3 has 17 residues. Germline loops: CDR1 SEHNR, CDR2 FQNEAQ (reference sequence). This CDR3 reads CASSLVFLDSSREKLFF. CDR3 DNA: TGTGCCAGCAGCTTAGTCTTCTTGGACAGTTCCCGTGAAAAACTGTTTTTT.

This clonotype was seen many times. The rearrangement uses TRBV10-3 and TRBJ1-1; no clear D gene. Germline V gives CDR1 ENHRY, CDR2 SYGVKD. V shed 1 base and J shed 1 base, with 7 bases lying between them. The CDR3 sequence is 14 residues long. The CDR3 is CAISEFVGNTEAFF. CDR3 bases: TGTGCCATCAGTGAGTTCGTAGGGAACACTGAAGCTTTCTTT.

This clonotype has a handful of counts. The chain couples TRBV27 to TRBJ1-1; perhaps TRBD1 as D (5 bases). The germline V gene encodes CDR1 MNHEY and CDR2 SMNVEV (reference sequence). This CDR3 is built from 12 residues. CDR3 bases: TGTGCTTCGGGAGGGGAGAACACTGAAGCTTTCTTT. Translating gives CASGGENTEAFF.

The chain recombines TRBV7-3 with TRBJ2-5, with D possibly being TRBD2 (5 bases). The germline CDR1 and CDR2 sequences are SGHTA and FQGTGA. V was clipped by 2 bases and J by 2 bases, with 18 bases between them. The CDR3 has 17 residues. The CDR3 here is CASSLSSGIGGQETQYF. DNA of the CDR3: TGTGCCAGCAGCTTATCTTCGGGGATCGGTGGGCAAGAGACCCAGTACTTC.

This clonotype appeared many times. The V gene is TRBV3-1, the J gene TRBJ2-1, with a possible D match to TRBD2 (5 bases). Looked up from germline, CDR1 is LGHDT and CDR2 is YNNKEL (reference sequence). Trimming pared 2 bases from V and 5 bases from J, leaving 13 bases between. CDR3 length: 15 residues. CDR3 sequence: CASSQKGGGHNEQFF. The CDR3 DNA is TGTGCCAGCAGCCAAAAAGGAGGCGGCCACAATGAGCAGTTCTTC.

The gene calls are TRBV5-1 and TRBJ1-1, with unresolved D. The CDR3 is 14 amino acids. CDR1 SGHRS and CDR2 YFSETQ come from the germline V gene. Trimming took off 1 base at V and 0 bases at J, with 7 bases between the two ends. CDR3 in amino acids: CASSLSPMNTEAFF. The CDR3 DNA sequence: TGCGCCAGCAGCTTGTCGCCTATGAACACTGAAGCTTTCTTT. Based on the CDR3 plus reference TRBV5-1 and TRBJ1-1, the full variable domain is KAGVTQTPRYLIKTRGQQVTLSCSPISGHRSVSWYQQTPGQGLQFLFEYFSETQRNKGNFPGRFSGRQFSNSRSEMNVSTLELGDSALYLCASSLSPMNTEAFFGQGTRLTVV.

This clonotype was counted a few times. V and J are TRBV28 and TRBJ1-4, with D hard to call. Germline lookup yields CDR1 MDHEN and CDR2 SYDVKM. The length of the CDR3 is 15 residues. The V end lost 4 bases, the J end lost 0 bases, and 9 bases lay between the germline ends. DNA for the CDR3: TGTGCCAGCAGTTCACGAGATGCAACTAATGAAAAACTGTTTTTT. Amino acid sequence: CASSSRDATNEKLFF.

In its sample, this clonotype was seen a few times. J is TRBJ2-5 and V is TRBV29-1; D ambiguous. CDR3 size: 13 residues. The V and J ends lost 5 bases and 4 bases respectively, with 14 bases between them. Germline values: CDR1 SQVTM, CDR2 ANQGSEA. CDR3 sequence reads: CSVRSRLVETQYF. DNA for the CDR3: TGCAGCGTTCGCTCCAGGCTAGTAGAGACCCAGTACTTC.